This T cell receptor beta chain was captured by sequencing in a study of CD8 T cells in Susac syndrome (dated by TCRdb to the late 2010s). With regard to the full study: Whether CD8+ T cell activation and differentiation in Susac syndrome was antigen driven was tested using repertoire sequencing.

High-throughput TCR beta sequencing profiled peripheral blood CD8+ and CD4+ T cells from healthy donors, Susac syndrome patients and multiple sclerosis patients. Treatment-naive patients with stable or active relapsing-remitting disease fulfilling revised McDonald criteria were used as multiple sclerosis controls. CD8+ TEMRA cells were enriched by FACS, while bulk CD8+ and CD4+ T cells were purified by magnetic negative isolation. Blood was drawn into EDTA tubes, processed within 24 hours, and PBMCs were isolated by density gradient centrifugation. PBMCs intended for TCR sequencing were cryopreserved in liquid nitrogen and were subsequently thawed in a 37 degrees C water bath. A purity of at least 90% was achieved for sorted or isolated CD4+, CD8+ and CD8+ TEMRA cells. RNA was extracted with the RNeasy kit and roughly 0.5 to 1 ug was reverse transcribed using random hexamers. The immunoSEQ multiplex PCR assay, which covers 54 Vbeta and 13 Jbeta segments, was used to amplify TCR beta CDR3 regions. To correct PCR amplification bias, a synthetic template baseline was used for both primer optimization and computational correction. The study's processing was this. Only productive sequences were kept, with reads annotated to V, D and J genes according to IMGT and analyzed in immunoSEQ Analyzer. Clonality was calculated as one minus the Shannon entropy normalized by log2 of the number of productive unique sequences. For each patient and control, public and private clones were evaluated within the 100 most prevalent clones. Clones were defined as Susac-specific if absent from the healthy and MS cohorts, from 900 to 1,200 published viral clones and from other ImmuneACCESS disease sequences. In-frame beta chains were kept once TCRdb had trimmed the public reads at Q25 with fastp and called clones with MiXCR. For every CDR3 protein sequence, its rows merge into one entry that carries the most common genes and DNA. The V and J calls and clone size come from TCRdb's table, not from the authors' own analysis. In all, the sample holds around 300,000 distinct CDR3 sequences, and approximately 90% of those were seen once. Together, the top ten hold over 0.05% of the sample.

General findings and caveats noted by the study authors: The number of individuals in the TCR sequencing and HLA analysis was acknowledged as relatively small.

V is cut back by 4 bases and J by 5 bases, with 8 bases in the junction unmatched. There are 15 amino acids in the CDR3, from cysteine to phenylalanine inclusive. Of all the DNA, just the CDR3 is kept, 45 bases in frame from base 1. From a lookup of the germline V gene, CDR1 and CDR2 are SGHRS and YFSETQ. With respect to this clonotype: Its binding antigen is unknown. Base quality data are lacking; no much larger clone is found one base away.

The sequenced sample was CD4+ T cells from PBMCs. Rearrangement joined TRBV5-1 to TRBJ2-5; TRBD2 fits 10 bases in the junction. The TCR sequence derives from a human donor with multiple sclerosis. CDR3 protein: CASSPRAGGEETQYF. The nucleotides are TGCGCCAGCAGCCCCCGAGCGGGAGGGGAGGAGACCCAGTACTTC. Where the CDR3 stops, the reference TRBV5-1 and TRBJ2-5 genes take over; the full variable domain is KAGVTQTPRYLIKTRGQQVTLSCSPISGHRSVSWYQQTPGQGLQFLFEYFSETQRNKGNFPGRFSGRQFSNSRSEMNVSTLELGDSALYLCASSPRAGGEETQYFGPGTRLLVL.